Listed below are T cell receptor beta chains from one sample, sequenced in a study of shared clonotypes between healthy human individuals. Data came from immunoSEQ multiplex PCR; TCRdb stores just in-frame clones and leaves some out. The sample yields just under 350,000 clones, 70% to 75% seen once. Sequencing was done on a sample of memory CD4+ T cells sorted from blood. These receptors were obtained from a man aged 30 to 39 in good health. The CDR3 runs from the conserved cysteine through the conserved F or W. A D gene is named only where the DNA matches it firmly. Clone size is shown for a subset of rows, as once, few, many or a class of expanded clone.

d_call j_call clone_size v_call cdr3_nt cdr3_aa
- TRBJ2-7 - TRBV6-5 TGTGCCAGCAGTCTACGTAAGGGATACGAGCAGTACTTC CASSLRKGYEQYF
- TRBJ1-1 - TRBV5-6 TGTGCCAGCAGCTTGACCCGGCTCGTGAACACTGAAGCTTTCTTT CASSLTRLVNTEAFF
- TRBJ2-7 - TRBV29-1 TGCAGCGTTGAAGGTCTGACAGGTCCTTACGAGCAGTACTTC CSVEGLTGPYEQYF
- TRBJ2-1 once TRBV5-5 TGTGCCAGCAGCTTGATGAGCGGAGGGCGCTCCTACAATGAGCAGTTCTTC CASSLMSGGRSYNEQFF
TRBD1 TRBJ2-3 few TRBV11-3 TGTGCCAGCAGCTTTGGACAGGCAGATACGCAGTATTTT CASSFGQADTQYF
- TRBJ1-4 - TRBV28 TGTGCCAGCAGGAGACATGCCGCGGAAAAACTGTTTTTT CASRRHAAEKLFF
TRBD1 TRBJ2-1 - TRBV29-1 TGCAGCGTGCTGGGACAGCAAAATTTCGGGGAGCAGTTCTTC CSVLGQQNFGEQFF
- TRBJ2-1 - TRBV27 TGTGCCAGCAGTTTGGCGTCGAACCGGGGGTACAATGAGCAGTTCTTC CASSLASNRGYNEQFF
TRBD1 TRBJ1-2 few TRBV9 TGTGCCAGCAGCGCCGATTCGACAGGGGGTAACTATGGCTACACCTTC CASSADSTGGNYGYTF
TRBD1 TRBJ2-7 - TRBV18 TGTGCCAGCTCATCAAAGACAGGGGGGGACGAGCAGTACTTC CASSSKTGGDEQYF